Following are 19 T cell receptor beta chains from one sample sequenced in a study of regulatory T cells in long-lasting Graves disease. Arm-PCR with iRepertoire HTBI primers amplified the CDR3 regions for these TCR beta libraries. TCRdb passed the multiplex PCR reads through MiXCR, listing each CDR3 protein once. Of about 340,000 distinct CDR3 sequences detected, 15% to 20% appear once; the ten largest clones hold less than 35%. Time point denoted: persistent/refractory GD, antithyroid drugs over 5 years with positive TRAb. Scientists built the TCR library using RNA that was extracted from PBMCs. The specimen comprised peripheral blood mononuclear cells (PBMCs), sampled when the disease was refractory, from a patient treated with antithyroid drugs. The origin of the receptors is a female donor with Graves disease.

This clonotype was found many times. V usage is TRBV6-1 and J usage is TRBJ1-3; possibly TRBD1 for D (5 bases). The ends were cut back, 3 bases at V and 0 bases at J, with 9 bases in the middle. CDR1 is MNHNS and CDR2 is SASEGT in the germline V gene. This CDR3 has 15 residues. This CDR3 reads CASSDWGSSGNTIYF. The DNA of the CDR3 is TGTGCCAGCAGTGATTGGGGGAGCTCTGGAAACACCATATATTTT.

At least ten counts were recorded for this clonotype. J is TRBJ1-1 and V is TRBV6-2 or TRBV6-3; no clear D gene. V shed 6 bases and J shed 0 bases, with 8 bases lying between them. The germline gives CDR1 MNHEY, CDR2 SVGEGT. CDR3 length: 13 amino acids. This CDR3 is CASRQNLNTEAFF. CDR3 coding DNA: TGTGCCAGCAGACAGAACTTGAACACTGAAGCTTTCTTT.

This clonotype was seen repeatedly, ten times or more. The chain couples TRBV20-1 to TRBJ1-2; D not resolved. V lost 5 bases to trimming and J lost 5 bases, with 6 bases between them. This CDR3 has 10 residues. Germline V gives CDR1 DFQATT, CDR2 SNEGSKA (reference sequence). The CDR3 DNA reads TGCAGTGCTCCTGGTTATGGCTACACCTTC. Amino acid sequence: CSAPGYGYTF.

Many counts were recorded for this clonotype. The rearrangement joins TRBV29-1 to TRBJ1-2, with D unresolved. The CDR3 length is 10 residues. The V and J ends lost 3 bases and 8 bases respectively, with 7 bases between them. CDR1 SQVTM and CDR2 ANQGSEA come from the germline V gene. The CDR3 nucleotides are TGCAGCGTTGATGGCTCCGGCTACACCTTC. Translation: CSVDGSGYTF.

The sample holds many counts of this clonotype. The chain combines TRBV2 with TRBJ2-1, with TRBD2 matching 11 bases. Trimming removed 7 bases from V and 5 bases from J; junction bases left unmatched: 4. From germline, CDR1 is SNHLY and CDR2 FYNNEI. This CDR3 is 14 amino acids long. CDR3 sequence reads: CASNLGLADNEQFF. As DNA, the CDR3 is TGTGCCAGCAACCTGGGACTAGCGGACAATGAGCAGTTCTTC. The complete variable domain, with remaining parts taken from reference TRBV2 and TRBJ2-1, reads EPEVTQTPSHQVTQMGQEVILRCVPISNHLYFYWYRQILGQKVEFLVSFYNNEISEKSEIFDDQFSVERPDGSNFTLKIRSTKLEDSAMYFCASNLGLADNEQFFGPGTRLTVL.

The chain couples TRBV6-2 or TRBV6-3 to TRBJ2-7, with D hard to call. Trimming stripped 6 bases from V and 3 bases from J, with 15 bases between. The CDR3 runs 14 residues. Germline-derived CDR1 and CDR2 are MNHEY and SVGEGT. The CDR3 DNA reads as TGTGCCAGCAGCTCAGTCGAGACTTACTACGAGCAGTACTTC. This sequence encodes CASSSVETYYEQYF.

With regard to this clonotype: One base away lies a much larger clone, so this may be a sequencing read error. The V call is TRBV5-1, the J call TRBJ2-2, with TRBD2 as a possible D gene (6 bases). The CDR3 sequence is 15 residues long. The germline CDR1 and CDR2 sequences are SGHRS and YFSETQ. CDR3 nucleotide sequence: TGCGCCAGCAGCTTCGACAGCCTGAACACCGGGGGGCTGTTTTTT. This encodes CASSFDSLNTGGLFF.

The chain combines TRBV3-1 with TRBJ1-2; D remains unclear. The length of the CDR3 is 13 residues. V lost 0 bases and J lost 8, with 10 bases in between. The V gene's germline CDR1 is LGHDT and CDR2 YNNKEL (reference sequence). This chain's CDR3 is CASSQDWLRGYTF. CDR3 nucleotides: TGTGCCAGCAGCCAAGATTGGCTCCGCGGCTACACCTTC.

This clonotype has more than one count but fewer than ten. CDR3 protein: CASSQGASASQETQYF. Here the CDR3 DNA reads TGCGCCAGCAGCCAGGGGGCTAGCGCAAGCCAAGAGACCCAGTACTTC. The chain is built from TRBV4-1 and TRBJ2-5; D may match TRBD1 or TRBD2 (6 bases each). Trimming cost V 3 bases and J 1 base, with 15 bases left between them. CDR1 is MGHRA and CDR2 is YSYEKL in the germline V gene. There are 16 residues in the CDR3.

This clonotype was detected ten times or more. The chain combines TRBV12-5 with TRBJ1-1; tentative D call: TRBD1 (5 bases). The germline gives CDR1 LGHNT, CDR2 FRNRAP. Trimming removed 2 bases from V and 0 bases from J, with 16 bases in between. This CDR3 has 17 amino acids. The CDR3 bases are TGTGCTAGTGGTTTGAAGGGTTATGCAGGGATGAACACTGAAGCTTTCTTT. It yields the protein CASGLKGYAGMNTEAFF.

This clonotype showed up many times. The V and J genes are TRBV7-2 and TRBJ1-2, with a possible D match to TRBD1 (5 bases). V was pared by 10 bases and J by 4 bases, with 13 bases between. Germline CDR1 is SGHTA and CDR2 is FQGNSA. The CDR3 has 12 residues. The CDR3 DNA reads as TGTGCCACTCGGGGCGGACCCTATGGCTACACCTTC. Residues: CATRGGPYGYTF.

This clonotype was observed at least ten times. This rearrangement joins TRBV20-1 to TRBJ2-5; 7 bases agree with TRBD2. This CDR3 comprises 13 residues. The germline gives CDR1 DFQATT, CDR2 SNEGSKA (reference sequence). V was pared by 1 base and J by 4 bases, with 3 bases of the junction left unmatched. The CDR3 region is CSARGGGRETQYF. The DNA for the CDR3 is TGCAGTGCTAGAGGGGGGGGTCGAGAGACCCAGTACTTC.

This clonotype was observed a handful of times. The chain joins TRBV20-1 to TRBJ2-3, with D possibly TRBD1 on 5 matching bases. Deletions cut 3 bases from V and 7 bases from J, with 17 bases between. The CDR3 is 14 amino acids. CDR1 is DFQATT, CDR2 SNEGSKA, per germline (reference sequence). This CDR3 is CSARGPADRHTQYF. The CDR3 DNA is TGCAGTGCTAGGGGGCCCGCAGACAGACATACGCAGTATTTT.

The gene calls are TRBV6-1 and TRBJ2-2; the D gene could be TRBD1 or TRBD2 (5 bases each). The CDR3 consists of 15 residues. Germline loops: CDR1 MNHNS, CDR2 SASEGT. V lost 7 bases to trimming and J lost 4 bases, with 16 bases between them. The CDR3 coding sequence is TGTGCCAGCACCCGGGACCTCTTGGGCACCGGGGAGCTGTTTTTT. Residues: CASTRDLLGTGELFF.

This clonotype was picked up a small number of times. V and J are TRBV24-1 and TRBJ1-4, with a tentative D call TRBD1 (6 bases). V lost 4 bases, J lost 3 bases, and 11 bases lay in between. The germline gives CDR1 KGHDR, CDR2 SFDVKD. This CDR3 is 15 amino acids long. CDR3 in amino acids: CATSDRGGANEKLFF. DNA of the CDR3: TGTGCCACCAGTGACCGAGGGGGGGCTAATGAAAAACTGTTTTTT.

This clonotype was counted ten times or more. CDR3: CASRQIGLTGYEQYF. CDR3 sequence (DNA): TGTGCCAGCAGACAAATAGGATTGACAGGGTACGAGCAGTACTTC. The chain recombines TRBV6-1 with TRBJ2-7, with 7 bases aligning to TRBD1. V was clipped by 6 bases and J by 4 bases; unmatched bases: 12. The CDR3 totals 15 residues. Per germline, CDR1 MNHNS and CDR2 SASEGT.

This clonotype showed up just a few times. The chain has TRBV12-3 or TRBV12-4 and TRBJ2-7; 7 bases align to TRBD1. V trimming: 8 bases; J trimming: 1 base; junction bases outside the gene matches: 5. The CDR3 consists of 13 residues. CDR3 coding DNA: TGTGCCAGCTCGGGGACAGATTCCTACGAGCAGTACTTC. Translated: CASSGTDSYEQYF.

Ten or more counts support this clonotype. The rearrangement links TRBV28 to TRBJ1-5; 10 bases are a match to TRBD1. The CDR3 contains 13 residues. Germline V gives CDR1 MDHEN, CDR2 SYDVKM. V dropped 6 bases and J dropped 7; count of bases not matched to a gene: 3. CDR3 sequence (DNA): TGTGCCAGCAGGACAGGGGGCAGGCAGCCCCAGCATTTT. Its protein is CASRTGGRQPQHF.

This clonotype has more than one count but fewer than ten. This rearrangement joins TRBV7-9 to TRBJ2-2; D not resolved. The length of the CDR3 is 15 residues. V lost 5 bases and J lost 4, with 14 bases in between. In germline, CDR1 is SEHNR, CDR2 FQNEAQ (reference sequence). For the CDR3, the DNA is TGTGCCAGCAGCCCCCCGGACGGTGCCACCGGGGAGCTGTTTTTT. It codes for CASSPPDGATGELFF.